This paragraph covers one T cell receptor (beta chain) sequence. Its specificity is unknown. This entry belongs to a study of lymphopenia after photon versus proton radiotherapy. Study-wide points: After lymphocyte nadir, photon-treated repertoires showed oligoclonal expansion, especially CD8+ Temra. Proton therapy kept repertoires fairly stable, unlike photons, which gained effector/memory cells. Larger post-nadir TCR diversity loss correlated inversely with survival in deceased patients. Survival link was tested only in deceased patients; proton benefit remains a possibility.

The data were produced by immunoSEQ multiplex PCR, yet TCRdb's version contains in-frame clones alone and is incomplete. The sample yields under 30,000 clones, more than 80% seen once. CDR3 length: 15 amino acids. V lost 2 bases and J 3 bases, leaving 13 bases between the germline ends. CDR1 is SGHTA, CDR2 FQGNSA, per germline. V and J are TRBV7-2 and TRBJ1-2; D perhaps matches TRBD1 (5 bases). The receptor was isolated from a middle-aged man with gastric cancer. Sequenced here: peripheral blood, sampled from a patient treated with photon-based radiotherapy. The CDR3 coding sequence is TGTGCCAGCAGCTTAAGGTGGGGCCCTTACTATGGCTACACCTTC. It encodes CASSLRWGPYYGYTF.